A selection of T cell receptor beta chains follows, all from one sample in a study of blood T cells in healthy people across ages. TCRdb itself ran the 5' RACE reads through MiXCR, one entry per CDR3 protein. The repertoire holds 600,000 to 900,000 distinct CDR3 sequences, with more than 25% as singletons. The same specimen was also included in a second study, on T cells of mothers and their children.

The sample consisted of blood. These receptors all stem from a boy aged 10-17 years in good health. Each CDR3 is given with its conserved first and last residue. D genes are given only for firm matches. The size entry is marked missing in some rows and otherwise reads once, few, many or a size class.

size,J,D,V,DNA,CDR3
few,TRBJ1-2,NA,TRBV6-5,TGTGCCAGCAGTTACTCCCCTAAGAATGGCTACACCTTC,CASSYSPKNGYTF
few,TRBJ2-3,TRBD2,TRBV29-1,TGCAGCGCCCCCCTAGCGGGAGGGTCCCTTGGCACAGATACGCAGTATTTT,CSAPLAGGSLGTDTQYF
NA,TRBJ2-6,NA,TRBV3-1,TGTGCCAGCAGCCAAGAAGGTTGGGGGCGAGCTGGGGCCAACGTCCTGACTTTC,CASSQEGWGRAGANVLTF
NA,TRBJ2-3,NA,TRBV5-1,TGCGCCAGCGCCATGAGGGATCGGGGGGCAACAGATACGCAGTATTTT,CASAMRDRGATDTQYF
few,TRBJ1-2,NA,TRBV2,TGTGCCAGCACACTCGAGGCGGGGACTAACTATGGCTACACCTTC,CASTLEAGTNYGYTF
NA,TRBJ2-1,TRBD1,TRBV19,TGTGCCAGTAGTATAAGAGACAGGGTTCCAAATGAGCAGTTCTTC,CASSIRDRVPNEQFF
few,TRBJ2-1,NA,TRBV9,TGTGCCAGCAGCGTAGCTTTTAGCCAGCGAACCTCCTACAATGAGCAGTTCTTC,CASSVAFSQRTSYNEQFF
many,TRBJ2-1,TRBD2,TRBV6-1,TGTGCCAGCAGTGAACTGGCTAGCGGGGGGGCGACGTACAATGAGCAGTTCTTC,CASSELASGGATYNEQFF
NA,TRBJ2-1,TRBD1,TRBV5-1,TGCGCCAGCAGCTCCGGACAGGACAATGAGCAGTTCTTC,CASSSGQDNEQFF
few,TRBJ2-2,NA,TRBV2,TGTGCCAGCAGTGAAGAGTTTCCCCACACCCCCGGGGAGCTGTTTTTT,CASSEEFPHTPGELFF
NA,TRBJ2-2,NA,TRBV6-5,TGTGCCAGCACCGCAATTGGGAGCGGGGAGCTGTTTTTT,CASTAIGSGELFF
NA,TRBJ2-2,TRBD1,TRBV28,TGCGCCAGCAGTGCCCGACAGGGGAACACCGGGGAGCTGTTTTTT,CASSARQGNTGELFF
NA,TRBJ2-2,NA,TRBV5-1,TGCGCCAGCAGCTATGGTACCGAAAACACCGGGGAGCTGTTTTTT,CASSYGTENTGELFF
NA,TRBJ2-5,TRBD1,TRBV15,TGTGCCACCAGCAGAGCGACAGGGGGCGTAGGGCAAGAGACCCAGTACTTC,CATSRATGGVGQETQYF
NA,TRBJ2-5,TRBD2,TRBV4-1,TGCGTCAGCAGCCAAGGCGGGGGGGCCTGGGAGACCCAGTACTTC,CVSSQGGGAWETQYF
few,TRBJ1-1,TRBD1,TRBV6-5,TGTGCCAGCAGTTACCGGACAGGTGAAGCTTTCTTT,CASSYRTGEAFF
NA,TRBJ2-5,NA,TRBV7-9,TGTGCCAGCAGCTTATTCAGGGGCTTAGGCGAAGAGACCCAGTACTTC,CASSLFRGLGEETQYF
NA,TRBJ2-5,NA,TRBV5-1,TGCGCCAGCAGCCCCCTATTGGGACCACCAGAGACCCAGTACTTC,CASSPLLGPPETQYF